In this sample, the clone carrying this T cell receptor beta chain turned up a few times. Its target is unknown. These data originate in a study of T cell repertoires in ileal Crohn's disease. Study at large: Operated complications were stricturing disease (approximately 61%) and penetrating disease (about 40%).

The study, taken as a whole, reports: Active smokers at surgery had more clonal expansions than non-smokers. Sorted CD8 T cells held more high-frequency clones than CD4.

Before sorting, lamina propria lymphocytes were separated from surgical specimens by density gradient. Included were adult ileal or ileocolonic Crohn's patients indicated for ileocolonic resection. The repertoire was sequenced with immunoSEQ multiplex PCR; TCRdb's copy has only in-frame clones and lacks some. The sample holds roughly 3,500 clones; roughly three quarters are singletons and the top ten take about 2.5%. Trimming shortened V by 8 bases and J by 3 bases, and 7 bases separated the two germline ends. This CDR3 spans 11 amino acids. Looked up from germline, CDR1 is MNHNS and CDR2 is SASEGT. This sequence was found in an adult with Crohn's disease. This chain links TRBV6-1 with TRBJ1-1; D unresolved. Sequenced: CD4+ T cells sorted from the ileum. The CDR3, as DNA: TGTGCCAGCGAGCTTTACACTGAAGCTTTCTTT. It is translated as CASELYTEAFF.